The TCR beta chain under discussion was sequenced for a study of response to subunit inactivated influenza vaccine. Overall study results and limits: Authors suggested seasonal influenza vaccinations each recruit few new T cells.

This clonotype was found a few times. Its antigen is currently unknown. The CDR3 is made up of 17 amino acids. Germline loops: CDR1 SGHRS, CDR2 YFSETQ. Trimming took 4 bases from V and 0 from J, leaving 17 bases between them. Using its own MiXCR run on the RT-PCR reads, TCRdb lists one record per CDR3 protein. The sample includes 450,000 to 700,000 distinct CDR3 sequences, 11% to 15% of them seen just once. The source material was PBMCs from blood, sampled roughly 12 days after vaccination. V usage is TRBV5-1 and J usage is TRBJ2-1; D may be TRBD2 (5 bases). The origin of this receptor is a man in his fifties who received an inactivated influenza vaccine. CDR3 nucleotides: TGCGCCAGCAGCCCTAAGTCGGGAACTAGCTCCTACAATGAGCAGTTCTTC. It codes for CASSPKSGTSSYNEQFF.